This paragraph reports one T cell receptor beta chain. Its cognate antigen is unknown. The read is 3 residues too short to cover the CDR3 end, so that end is filled in from the germline J gene. This record comes from a study of T cells in women clearing cervical HPV infection. CDR1 is SGHRS, CDR2 YFSETQ, per germline. This CDR3 is built from 15 residues. Trimming took off 0 bases at V and 6 bases at J, with 15 bases between the two ends. Clones were sequenced by immunoSEQ multiplex PCR, and TCRdb holds only the in-frame ones, with some missing. The sample table includes about 16,000 clones. General study findings and limits: CIN3+ cases had significantly higher TCR repertoire richness than controls, but evenness did not differ.

V and J are TRBV5-1 and TRBJ1-1, with D perhaps TRBD1 (6 bases). The source of this sequence is a woman between 18 and 70 years old with a cervical HPV16 infection that either progressed to CIN3+ or cleared (not recorded which). Source material: blood buffy coat. The CDR3 protein is CASSLDGVRGPEAFF. The sequenced CDR3 bases are TGCGCCAGCAGCTTGGATGGAGTCAGGGGACCTGAA.